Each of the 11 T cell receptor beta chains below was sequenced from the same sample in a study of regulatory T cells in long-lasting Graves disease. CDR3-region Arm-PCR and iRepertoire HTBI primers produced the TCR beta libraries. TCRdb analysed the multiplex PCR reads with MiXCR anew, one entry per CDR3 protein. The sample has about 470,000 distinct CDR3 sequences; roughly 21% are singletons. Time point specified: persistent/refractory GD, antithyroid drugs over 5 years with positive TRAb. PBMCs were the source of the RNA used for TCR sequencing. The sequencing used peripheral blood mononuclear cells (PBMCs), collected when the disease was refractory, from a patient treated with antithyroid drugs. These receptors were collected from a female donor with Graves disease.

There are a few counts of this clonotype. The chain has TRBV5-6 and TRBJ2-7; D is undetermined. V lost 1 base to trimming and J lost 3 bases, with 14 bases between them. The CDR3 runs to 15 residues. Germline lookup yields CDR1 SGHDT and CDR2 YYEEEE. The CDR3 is CASSLKDTALYEQYF. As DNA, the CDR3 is TGTGCCAGCAGCTTGAAGGATACGGCCCTCTACGAGCAGTACTTC.

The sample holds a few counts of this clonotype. CDR3 DNA sequence: TGCAGTGGGACAGGCCTCTCCTACGAGCAGTACTTC. Translated, it gives CSGTGLSYEQYF. The chain joins TRBV20-1 to TRBJ2-7; 7 bases align to TRBD1. The germline gives CDR1 DFQATT, CDR2 SNEGSKA (reference sequence). Germline trimming cut 7 bases from V and 0 bases from J; bases unmatched to any gene: 3. The CDR3 totals 12 residues.

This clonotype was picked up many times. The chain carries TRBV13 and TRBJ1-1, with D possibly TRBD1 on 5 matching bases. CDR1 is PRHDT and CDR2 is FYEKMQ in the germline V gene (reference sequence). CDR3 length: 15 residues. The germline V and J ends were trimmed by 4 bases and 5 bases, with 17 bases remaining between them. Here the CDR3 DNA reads TGTGCCAGCAGCTACTACAGGTGGCCCAGAACTGAAGCTTTCTTT. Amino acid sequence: CASSYYRWPRTEAFF.

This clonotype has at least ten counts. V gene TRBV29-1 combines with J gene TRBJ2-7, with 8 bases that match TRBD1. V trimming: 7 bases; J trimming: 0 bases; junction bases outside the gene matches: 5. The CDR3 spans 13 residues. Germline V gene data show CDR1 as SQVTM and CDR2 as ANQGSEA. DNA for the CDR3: TGCAGCGCCGAAACAGGGGGCTCCTACGAGCAGTACTTC. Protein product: CSAETGGSYEQYF.

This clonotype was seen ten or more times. This CDR3 reads CASRQSKLAGQETQYF. CDR3 coding DNA: TGTGCCAGCAGACAATCGAAACTAGCGGGACAAGAGACCCAGTACTTC. This chain connects TRBV28 to TRBJ2-5; 10 bases map to TRBD2. With V trimmed by 6 bases and J by 2 bases, 9 bases remained unmatched. The CDR3 consists of 16 residues. Germline V gene sequence: CDR1 MDHEN, CDR2 SYDVKM. The full variable domain, with the rest looked up from reference TRBV28 and TRBJ2-5, is DVKVTQSSRYLVKRTGEKVFLECVQDMDHENMFWYRQDPGLGLRLIYFSYDVKMKEKGDIPEGYSVSREKKERFSLILESASTNQTSMYLCASRQSKLAGQETQYFGPGTRLLVL.

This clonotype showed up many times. This chain's CDR3 is CASSSRLAGGGTGELFF. CDR3 DNA: TGTGCCAGCAGCTCCCGCTTGGCGGGGGGGGGCACCGGGGAGCTGTTTTTT. This rearrangement joins TRBV11-1 to TRBJ2-2, with 9 bases aligning to TRBD2. Germline CDR1 SGHAT, CDR2 FQDESV (reference sequence). The CDR3 is 17 residues long. The V and J ends lost 4 bases and 4 bases, in that order; junction bases with no gene match: 10.

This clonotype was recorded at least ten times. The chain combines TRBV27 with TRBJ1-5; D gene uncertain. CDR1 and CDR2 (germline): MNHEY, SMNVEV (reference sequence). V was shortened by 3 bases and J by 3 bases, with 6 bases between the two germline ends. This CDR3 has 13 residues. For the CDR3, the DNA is TGTGCCAGCAGTTTGGTAAACAATCAGCCCCAGCATTTT. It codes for CASSLVNNQPQHF.

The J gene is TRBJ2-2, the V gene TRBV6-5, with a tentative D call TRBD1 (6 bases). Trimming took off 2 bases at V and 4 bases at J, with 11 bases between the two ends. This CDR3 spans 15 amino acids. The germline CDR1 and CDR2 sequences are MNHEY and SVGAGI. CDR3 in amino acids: CASSYIQGTTGELFF. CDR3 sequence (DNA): TGTGCCAGCAGTTACATACAGGGAACCACCGGGGAGCTGTTTTTT.

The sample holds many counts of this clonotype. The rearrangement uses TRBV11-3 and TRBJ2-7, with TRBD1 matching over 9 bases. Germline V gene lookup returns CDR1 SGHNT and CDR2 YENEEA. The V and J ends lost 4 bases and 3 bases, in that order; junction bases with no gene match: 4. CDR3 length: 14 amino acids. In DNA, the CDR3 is TGTGCCAGCAGCTCGGGACAGGGAAACTACGAGCAGTACTTC. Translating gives CASSSGQGNYEQYF.

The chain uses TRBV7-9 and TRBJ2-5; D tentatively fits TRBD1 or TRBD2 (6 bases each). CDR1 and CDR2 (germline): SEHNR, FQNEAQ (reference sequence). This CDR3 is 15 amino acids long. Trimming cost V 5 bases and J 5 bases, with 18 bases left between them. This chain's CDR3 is CASSTEGQGEETQYF. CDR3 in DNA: TGTGCCAGCAGCACGGAGGGACAAGGGGAGGAGACCCAGTACTTC.

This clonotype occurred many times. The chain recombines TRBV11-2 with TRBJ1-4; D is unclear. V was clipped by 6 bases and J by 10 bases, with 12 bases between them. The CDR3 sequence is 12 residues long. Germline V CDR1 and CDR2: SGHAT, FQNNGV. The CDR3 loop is CASRLGLGKLFF. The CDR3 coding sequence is TGTGCCAGCAGGCTTGGACTTGGAAAACTGTTTTTT.